Listed below are T cell receptor beta chains from one sample, sequenced in a study of blood T cells in healthy people across ages. MiXCR, applied by TCRdb to the 5' RACE reads, yields one record per CDR3 protein. This sample has about 620,000 distinct CDR3 sequences, with around 21% found just once. Material for sequencing was blood. The receptors here all came from a man between 65 and 80 years old in good health. The CDR3 runs from the conserved cysteine through the conserved F or W. Each record gives: clone size, J gene, V gene, D gene, CDR3 DNA, CDR3 protein. The D gene is left open where the match is weak. Clone size is shown for a subset of rows, as once, few, many or a class of expanded clone.

>NA|TRBJ2-5|TRBV10-3|TRBD2
TGTGCCATCAGTGAGTCGAGCGTCAGACTAGCGGAACAAGAGACCCAGTACTTC
CAISESSVRLAEQETQYF
>many|TRBJ1-2|TRBV28|NA
TGTGCCAGCCGACGGGATCCACTCTATGGCTACACCTTC
CASRRDPLYGYTF
>few|TRBJ2-2|TRBV7-3|NA
TGTGCCAGCAGCTTATCACAGAAAACCGGGGAGCTGTTTTTT
CASSLSQKTGELFF
>NA|TRBJ2-1|TRBV7-9|NA
TGTGCCAGCAGCTTAGCGGGAGGCCTCTACAATGAGCAGTTCTTC
CASSLAGGLYNEQFF
>NA|TRBJ2-7|TRBV6-5|NA
TGTGCCAGCAGTCGACTGAGGAGGGATTACGAGCAGTACTTC
CASSRLRRDYEQYF
>few|TRBJ1-2|TRBV29-1|NA
TGCAGCGCAAGAGTCCGCAGCTCTAACTATGGCTACACCTTC
CSARVRSSNYGYTF
>NA|TRBJ2-7|TRBV11-2|TRBD2
TGTGCCAGCAGCACTCCGGGGCTAGCGGGAGTGGGGTACTTC
CASSTPGLAGVGYF
>many|TRBJ2-1|TRBV3-1|NA
TGTGCCAGCAGCCAAATTGGGAGCTCGCGGAACAATGAGCAGTTCTTC
CASSQIGSSRNNEQFF
>few|TRBJ2-3|TRBV27|TRBD1
TGTGCCAGCAGTAGGGGGCAGAAACTTTTCACGCAGTATTTT
CASSRGQKLFTQYF
>few|TRBJ2-7|TRBV20-1|NA
TGCAGTGCGGAAGCCAGGGCCTACGAGCAGTACTTC
CSAEARAYEQYF
>few|TRBJ2-7|TRBV6-2/TRBV6-3|NA
TGTGCCAGCAGTTACTCAGGCGGGGTGACCTACGAGCAGTACTTC
CASSYSGGVTYEQYF
>NA|TRBJ2-5|TRBV3-1|TRBD1
TGTGCCAGCAGCCAAGCCGACAGGGTAGGAGAGACCCAGTACTTC
CASSQADRVGETQYF
>few|TRBJ2-7|TRBV18|TRBD1
TGTGCCAGCTCACCATTGGGACAGGGAGACGAGCAGTACTTC
CASSPLGQGDEQYF
>few|TRBJ2-5|TRBV6-1|NA
TGTGCCAGCAGTGGTGTAGTGGGGTTAGGAGAGACCCAGTACTTC
CASSGVVGLGETQYF
>few|TRBJ2-3|TRBV24-1|NA
TGTGCCACCAGTGGAGGTGCGGGCACAGATACGCAGTATTTT
CATSGGAGTDTQYF
>NA|TRBJ1-1|TRBV7-9|NA
TGTGCCAGCAGCACCGCAGGGGTTAACACTGAAGCTTTCTTT
CASSTAGVNTEAFF
>NA|TRBJ2-7|TRBV6-1|NA
TGTGCCAGCAGCCTCGGTCGCGGAGCCTCGACCTACGAGCAGTACTTC
CASSLGRGASTYEQYF
>NA|TRBJ2-1|TRBV20-1|TRBD2
TGCAGTGCTAGAAGGACTAGCGGGAGCAGTGAGTTCTTC
CSARRTSGSSEFF
>few|TRBJ2-7|TRBV14|TRBD2
TGTGCCAGCAGCCAAGATAGTAATGTAGCGGGGTTCTCCTACGAGCAGTACTTC
CASSQDSNVAGFSYEQYF
>few|TRBJ2-3|TRBV5-5|NA
TGTGCCAGCAGCCTACGGTTGGGGCAGGATACGCAGTATTTT
CASSLRLGQDTQYF
>NA|TRBJ2-5|TRBV19|NA
TGTGCCAGCCAAATGAAGACCCAGTACTTC
CASQMKTQYF
>NA|TRBJ1-2|TRBV19|NA
TGTGCCAGTAGTATAGGACTGGACTATGGCTACACCTTC
CASSIGLDYGYTF
>NA|TRBJ2-2|TRBV14|NA
TGTGCCAGCAGCCAAGATCCAGGGGGGGCCTACACCGGGGAGCTGTTTTTT
CASSQDPGGAYTGELFF
>NA|TRBJ2-1|TRBV3-1|TRBD2
TGTGCCAGCAGCCCCTCCGGACTAGCAAACAATGAGCAGTTCTTC
CASSPSGLANNEQFF
>NA|TRBJ1-3|TRBV21-1|NA
TGTGCCAGCAGCAAACCCCGGACATCTCACTCTGGAAACACCATATATTTT
CASSKPRTSHSGNTIYF
>NA|TRBJ2-7|TRBV10-2|TRBD1
TGCGCCAGCAGGGGACAGGCCTACGAGCAGTACTTC
CASRGQAYEQYF
>few|TRBJ1-4|TRBV5-5|NA
TGTGCCAGCAGCTCTGGCAGGGACCGTGAAAAACTGTTTTTT
CASSSGRDREKLFF
>NA|TRBJ1-4|TRBV7-9|TRBD1
TGTGCCAGCAGCTTAACCACAGGGGCTGGGGAAAAACTGTTTTTT
CASSLTTGAGEKLFF
>NA|TRBJ2-7|TRBV5-5|NA
TGTGCCAGCAGCTTGTGGGATTACGAGCAGTACTTC
CASSLWDYEQYF
>many|TRBJ2-7|TRBV29-1|NA
TGCAGCGTTGAAGACAGATCCTACGAGCAGTACTTC
CSVEDRSYEQYF
>once|TRBJ2-1|TRBV9|NA
TGTGCCAGCAGCTTAGAGGGGCACAGCTCCAACAATGAGCAGTTCTTC
CASSLEGHSSNNEQFF
>once|TRBJ2-1|TRBV18|TRBD2
TGTGCCAGCTCACCACGTTTTTCTAGCGGGAGGCCGAGCTCCTACAATGAGCAGTTCTTC
CASSPRFSSGRPSSYNEQFF
>NA|TRBJ2-7|TRBV6-6|TRBD1
TGTGCCAGCAGTTACTCGGGACAGGCCACCTACGAGCAGTACTTC
CASSYSGQATYEQYF
>NA|TRBJ2-5|TRBV7-6|TRBD2
TGTGCCAGCAGCTTAAGCGGGGAGCAAGAGACCCAGTACTTC
CASSLSGEQETQYF
>NA|TRBJ2-2|TRBV7-9|NA
TGTGCCAGCAGCGTCGGACGGAACACCGGGGAGCTGTTTTTT
CASSVGRNTGELFF
>few|TRBJ2-7|TRBV20-1|TRBD2
TGCAGTGCTAGAGATCGACTAGCGGGATCCTACGAGCAGTACTTC
CSARDRLAGSYEQYF
>NA|TRBJ1-4|TRBV18|NA
TGTGCCAGCTCACCCATCTTCGTGGGGGCGGAAAATGAAAAACTGTTTTTT
CASSPIFVGAENEKLFF
>NA|TRBJ2-3|TRBV5-1|TRBD2
TGCGCCAGCAGCTTGCTCCTAGCGGATAGCACAGATACGCAGTATTTT
CASSLLLADSTDTQYF
>many|TRBJ2-7|TRBV12-3/TRBV12-4|NA
TGTGCCAGCAGACGGAATGGACTTGTCGGAAATGAGCAGTACTTC
CASRRNGLVGNEQYF
>NA|TRBJ2-1|TRBV7-9|TRBD2
TGTGCCAGCAGCTTAGTAGATAGCGGGAGTTACAATGAACAGTTCTTC
CASSLVDSGSYNEQFF
>NA|TRBJ2-5|TRBV9|NA
TGTGCCAGCAGCGCGCAGACAGGCCGAGAGACCCAGTACTTC
CASSAQTGRETQYF
>NA|TRBJ1-4|TRBV20-1|TRBD1
TGCAGTGTTCAGACGGGACAGAGAGCAACTAATGAAAAACTGTTTTTT
CSVQTGQRATNEKLFF
>NA|TRBJ2-1|TRBV9|NA
TGTGCCAGCAGCGTAGGGGGACCCAATGAGCAGTTCTTC
CASSVGGPNEQFF
>NA|TRBJ2-1|TRBV20-1|NA
TGCAGTGCTAGTAATCTGCCCGGCAGCTCCTACAATGAGCAGTTCTTC
CSASNLPGSSYNEQFF
>few|TRBJ2-3|TRBV12-3/TRBV12-4|NA
TGTGCCAGCAGCCCAGGGCGATTCACAGATACGCAGTGTTTT
CASSPGRFTDTQCF
>NA|TRBJ2-1|TRBV4-3|TRBD2
TGCGCCAGCAGCCAAGTTCGGCCTAGCGGTAACAATGAGCAGTTCTTC
CASSQVRPSGNNEQFF
>few|TRBJ1-3|TRBV12-3/TRBV12-4|NA
TGTGCCAGCCCGAGAAGGGGCAGGGGCTCTGGAAACACCATATATTTT
CASPRRGRGSGNTIYF
>many|TRBJ2-3|TRBV7-9|NA
TGTGCCAGCAGCTTGTTCACAGATACGCAGTATTTT
CASSLFTDTQYF
>NA|TRBJ1-1|TRBV14|TRBD1
TGTGCCAGCAGCCCCCGACAGGGGGCTTTCATGAACACTGAAGCTTTCTTT
CASSPRQGAFMNTEAFF
>NA|TRBJ2-3|TRBV15|TRBD2
TGTGCCACCAGCACCGGGGCTAGCGGGAGGACAGATACGCAGTATTTT
CATSTGASGRTDTQYF
>NA|TRBJ2-3|TRBV7-3|NA
TGTGCCAGCAGCCCCCTCGTGGGTGGTACAGATACGCAGTATTTT
CASSPLVGGTDTQYF
>few|TRBJ2-1|TRBV5-4|TRBD2
TGTGCCAGCAGCTTGTTCCCACTAGCGGGAAGCTCCTACAATGAGCAGTTCTTC
CASSLFPLAGSSYNEQFF
>few|TRBJ2-7|TRBV11-2|NA
TGTGCGGGGGCTAGCGGTCTCTCCTACGAGCAGTACTTC
CAGASGLSYEQYF
>NA|TRBJ2-3|TRBV3-1|NA
TGTGCCAGCAGCCAATCTGTAGGGACGGTCACAGATACGCAGTATTTT
CASSQSVGTVTDTQYF
>once|TRBJ2-3|TRBV20-1|NA
TGCAGTGCTAAAAGGTTCAGCACAGATACGCAGTATTTT
CSAKRFSTDTQYF
>few|TRBJ2-2|TRBV20-1|TRBD2
TGCAGTGCTAGTTGGGCTAGCGGGACCACCGGGGAGCTGTTTTTT
CSASWASGTTGELFF
>few|TRBJ1-4|TRBV7-9|NA
TGTGCCAGCAGCGGTTCGGGGAGTCCTAATGAAAAACTGTTTTTT
CASSGSGSPNEKLFF